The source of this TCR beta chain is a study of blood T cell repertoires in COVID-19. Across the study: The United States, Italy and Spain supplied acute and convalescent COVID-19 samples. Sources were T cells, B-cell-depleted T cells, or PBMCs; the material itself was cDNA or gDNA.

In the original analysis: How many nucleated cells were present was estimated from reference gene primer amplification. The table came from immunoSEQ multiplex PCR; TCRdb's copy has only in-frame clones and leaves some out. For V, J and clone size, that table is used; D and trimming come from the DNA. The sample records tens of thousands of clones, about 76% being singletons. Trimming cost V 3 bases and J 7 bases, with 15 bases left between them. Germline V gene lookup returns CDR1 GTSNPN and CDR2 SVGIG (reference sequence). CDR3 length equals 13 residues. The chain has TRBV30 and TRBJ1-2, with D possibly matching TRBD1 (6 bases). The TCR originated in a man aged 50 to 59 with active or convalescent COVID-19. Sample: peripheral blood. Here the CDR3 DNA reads TGTGCCTGGAGCGCTGACTTGGGGGCTGGCTACACCTTC. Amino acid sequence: CAWSADLGAGYTF.